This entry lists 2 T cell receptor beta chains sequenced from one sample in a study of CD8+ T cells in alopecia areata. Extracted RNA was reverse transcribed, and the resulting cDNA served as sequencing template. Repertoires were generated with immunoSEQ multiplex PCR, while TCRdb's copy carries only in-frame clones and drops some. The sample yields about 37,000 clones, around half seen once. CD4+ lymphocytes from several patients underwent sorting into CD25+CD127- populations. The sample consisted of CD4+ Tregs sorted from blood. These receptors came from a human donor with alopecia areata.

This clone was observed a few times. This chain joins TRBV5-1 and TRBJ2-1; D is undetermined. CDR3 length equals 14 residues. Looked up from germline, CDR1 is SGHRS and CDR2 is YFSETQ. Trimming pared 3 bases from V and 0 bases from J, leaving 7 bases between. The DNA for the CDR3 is TGCGCCAGCAGCTCGATCGGCTCCTACAATGAGCAGTTCTTC. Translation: CASSSIGSYNEQFF.

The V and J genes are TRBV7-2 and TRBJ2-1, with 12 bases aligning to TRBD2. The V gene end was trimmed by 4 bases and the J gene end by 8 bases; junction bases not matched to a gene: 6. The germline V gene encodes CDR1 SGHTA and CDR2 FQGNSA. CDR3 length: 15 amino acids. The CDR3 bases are TGTGCCAGCAGCTCATCTAGCGGGAGGGGAGATGAGCAGTTCTTC. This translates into CASSSSSGRGDEQFF.